What follows describes a single T cell receptor beta chain. Its antigen is not known. The data stem from a study of glioma-infiltrating T cells after dendritic cell vaccination. The wider study: Glioblastoma patients came from Phase I and II dendritic cell vaccination trials. Study observations and caveats: Longer survival after dendritic cell vaccination followed higher pretreatment TIL content.

This CDR3 contains 16 residues. Germline V gene sequence: CDR1 SGDLS, CDR2 YYNGEE. With V trimmed by 5 bases and J by 1 base, 10 bases remained unmatched. All glioblastoma patients lacked an isocitrate dehydrogenase mutation. This table comes from immunoSEQ multiplex PCR, and its TCRdb copy is limited to in-frame clones, with some not included. Of about 92,000 clones listed, 85% to 90% are singletons. The chain couples TRBV9 to TRBJ2-5; 8 nucleotides match TRBD2. The sequencing here drew on blood, taken before dendritic cell vaccination. The origin of this receptor is a human donor with glioblastoma. The CDR3 nucleotides are TGTGCCAGCAGTCCAAACCCCCGGGGGGGCCAAGAGACCCAGTACTTC. Its translation is CASSPNPRGGQETQYF.